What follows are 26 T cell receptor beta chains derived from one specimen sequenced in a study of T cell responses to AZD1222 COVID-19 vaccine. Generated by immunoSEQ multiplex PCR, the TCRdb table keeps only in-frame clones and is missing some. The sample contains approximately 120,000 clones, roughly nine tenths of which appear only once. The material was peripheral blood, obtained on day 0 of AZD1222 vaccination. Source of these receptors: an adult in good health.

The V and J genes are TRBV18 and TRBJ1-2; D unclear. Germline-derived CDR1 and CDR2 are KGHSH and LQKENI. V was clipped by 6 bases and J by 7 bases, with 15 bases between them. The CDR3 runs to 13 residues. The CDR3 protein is CASSPLGDSGYTF. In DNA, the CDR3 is TGTGCCAGCTCCCCCCTAGGAGACTCTGGCTACACCTTC.

The CDR3: CASSQEFGTFSGELFF. Here the CDR3 DNA reads TGTGCCAGCAGCCAAGAGTTCGGGACCTTCTCCGGGGAGCTGTTTTTT. The chain uses TRBV3-1 (or the pseudogene TRBV3-2) and TRBJ2-2; D assignment may be TRBD1 or TRBD2 (5 bases each). CDR3 size: 16 residues. Trimming removed 0 bases at V and 6 bases at J, with 14 bases between. Germline CDR1 reads LGHDT; CDR2 reads YNNKEL (reference sequence).

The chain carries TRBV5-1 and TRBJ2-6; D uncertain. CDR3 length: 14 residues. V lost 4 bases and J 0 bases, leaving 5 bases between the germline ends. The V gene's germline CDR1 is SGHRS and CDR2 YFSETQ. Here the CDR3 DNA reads TGCGCCAGCAGCCCTATCTCTGGGGCCAACGTCCTGACTTTC. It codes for CASSPISGANVLTF.

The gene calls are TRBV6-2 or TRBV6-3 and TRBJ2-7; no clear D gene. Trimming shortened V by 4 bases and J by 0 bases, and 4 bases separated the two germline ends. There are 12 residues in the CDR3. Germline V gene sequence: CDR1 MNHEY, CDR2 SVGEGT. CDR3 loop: CASSFSSYEQYF. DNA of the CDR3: TGTGCCAGCAGTTTCAGCTCCTACGAGCAGTACTTC.

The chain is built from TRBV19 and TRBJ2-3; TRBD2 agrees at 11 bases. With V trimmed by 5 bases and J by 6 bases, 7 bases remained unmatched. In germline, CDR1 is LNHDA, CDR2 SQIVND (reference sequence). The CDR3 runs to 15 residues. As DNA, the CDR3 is TGTGCCAGTAGTCAGACTAGCGGGGAGATTGATACGCAGTATTTT. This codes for CASSQTSGEIDTQYF.

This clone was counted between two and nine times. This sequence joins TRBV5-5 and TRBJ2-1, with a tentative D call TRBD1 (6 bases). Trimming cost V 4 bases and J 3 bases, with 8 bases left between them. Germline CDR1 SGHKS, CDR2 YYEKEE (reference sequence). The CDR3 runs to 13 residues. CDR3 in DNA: TGTGCCAGCAGCGGGACAAACTACAATGAGCAGTTCTTC. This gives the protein CASSGTNYNEQFF.

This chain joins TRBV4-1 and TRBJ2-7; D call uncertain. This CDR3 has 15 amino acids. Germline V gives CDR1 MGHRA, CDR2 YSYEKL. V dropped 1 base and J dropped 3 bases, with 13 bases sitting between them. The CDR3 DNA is TGCGCCAGCAGCCAAGGACCCTCGGTATTCTACGAGCAGTACTTC. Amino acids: CASSQGPSVFYEQYF.

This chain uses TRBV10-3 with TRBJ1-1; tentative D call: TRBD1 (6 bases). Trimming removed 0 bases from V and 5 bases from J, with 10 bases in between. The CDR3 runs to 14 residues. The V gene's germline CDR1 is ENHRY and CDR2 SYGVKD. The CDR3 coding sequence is TGTGCCATCAGTGAGTCGTCAGGGGTTACTGAAGCTTTCTTT. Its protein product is CAISESSGVTEAFF.

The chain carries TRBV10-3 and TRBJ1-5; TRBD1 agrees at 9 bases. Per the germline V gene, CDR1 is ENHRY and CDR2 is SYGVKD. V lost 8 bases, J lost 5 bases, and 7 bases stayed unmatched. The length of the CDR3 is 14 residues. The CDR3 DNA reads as TGTGCCATCTCCACGGGACAGGGCTATCAGCCCCAGCATTTT. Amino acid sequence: CAISTGQGYQPQHF.

CDR3 bases: TGTGCCAGCAGCTTCACAGGGGAAGAGACCCAGTACTTC. Residues: CASSFTGEETQYF. The chain recombines TRBV7-8 with TRBJ2-5; 7 nucleotides agree with TRBD1. There are 13 residues in the CDR3. The junction had 1 base not matched to a gene; V was cut back by 3 bases and J by 3 bases. Germline CDR1 is SGHVS and CDR2 is FQNEAQ.

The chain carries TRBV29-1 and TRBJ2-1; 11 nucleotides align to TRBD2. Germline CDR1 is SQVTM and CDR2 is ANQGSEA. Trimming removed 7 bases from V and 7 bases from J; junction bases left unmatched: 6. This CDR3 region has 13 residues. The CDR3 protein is CSALAGVGNEQFF. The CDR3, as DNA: TGCAGCGCACTAGCGGGAGTGGGAAATGAGCAGTTCTTC.

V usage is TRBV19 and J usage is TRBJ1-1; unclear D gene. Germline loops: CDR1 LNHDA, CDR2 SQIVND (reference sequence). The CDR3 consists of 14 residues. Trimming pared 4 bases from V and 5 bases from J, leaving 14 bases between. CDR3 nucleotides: TGTGCCAGTAGTACCCTTCCATTTAGGACTGAAGCTTTCTTT. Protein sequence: CASSTLPFRTEAFF.

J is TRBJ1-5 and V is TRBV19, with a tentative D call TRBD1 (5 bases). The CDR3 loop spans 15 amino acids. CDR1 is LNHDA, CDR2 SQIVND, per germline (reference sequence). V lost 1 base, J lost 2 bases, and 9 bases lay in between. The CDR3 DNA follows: TGTGCCAGTAGTATAGGCGGGGCGCGCAATCAGCCCCAGCATTTT. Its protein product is CASSIGGARNQPQHF. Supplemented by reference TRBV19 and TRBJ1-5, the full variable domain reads DGGITQSPKYLFRKEGQNVTLSCEQNLNHDAMYWYRQDPGQGLRLIYYSQIVNDFQKGDIAEGYSVSREKKESFPLTVTSAQKNPTAFYLCASSIGGARNQPQHFGDGTRLSIL.

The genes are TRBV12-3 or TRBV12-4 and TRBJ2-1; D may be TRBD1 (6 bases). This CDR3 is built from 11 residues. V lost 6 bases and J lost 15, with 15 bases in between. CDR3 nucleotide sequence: TGTGCCAGCAGGGAGACAGGACTCAGGTTCTTC. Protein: CASRETGLRFF.

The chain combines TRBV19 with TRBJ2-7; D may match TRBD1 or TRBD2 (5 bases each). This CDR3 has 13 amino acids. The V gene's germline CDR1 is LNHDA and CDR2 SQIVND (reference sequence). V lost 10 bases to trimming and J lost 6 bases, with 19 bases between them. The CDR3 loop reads CATSPGPPVEQYF. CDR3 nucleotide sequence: TGTGCCACCTCCCCGGGACCACCTGTCGAGCAGTACTTC.

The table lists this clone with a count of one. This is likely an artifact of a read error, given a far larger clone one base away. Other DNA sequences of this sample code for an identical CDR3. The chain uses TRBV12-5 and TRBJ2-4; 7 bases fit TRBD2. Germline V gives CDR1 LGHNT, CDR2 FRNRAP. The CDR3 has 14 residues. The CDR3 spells CARGWGGTKNIQYF. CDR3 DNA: TGTGCTAGAGGTTGGGGGGGGACCAAAAACATTCAGTACTTC. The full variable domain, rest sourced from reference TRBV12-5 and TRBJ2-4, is DARVTQTPRHKVTEMGQEVTMRCQPILGHNTVFWYRQTMMQGLELLAYFRNRAPLDDSGMPKDRFSAEMPDATLATLKIQPSEPRDSAVYFCARGWGGTKNIQYFGAGTRLSVL.

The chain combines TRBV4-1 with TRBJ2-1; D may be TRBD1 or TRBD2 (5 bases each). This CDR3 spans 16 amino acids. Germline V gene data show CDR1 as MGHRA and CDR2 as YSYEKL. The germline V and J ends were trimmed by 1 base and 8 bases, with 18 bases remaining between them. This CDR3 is CASSQVEGGEGHEQFF. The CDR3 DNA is TGCGCCAGCAGCCAAGTGGAAGGCGGCGAGGGGCATGAGCAGTTCTTC.

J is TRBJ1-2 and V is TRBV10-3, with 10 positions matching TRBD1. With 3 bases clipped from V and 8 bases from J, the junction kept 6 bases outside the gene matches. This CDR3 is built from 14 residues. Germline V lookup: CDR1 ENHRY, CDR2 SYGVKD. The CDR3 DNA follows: TGTGCCATCAGTGATGGGGACAGGGGAGGAGGCTACACCTTC. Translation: CAISDGDRGGGYTF.

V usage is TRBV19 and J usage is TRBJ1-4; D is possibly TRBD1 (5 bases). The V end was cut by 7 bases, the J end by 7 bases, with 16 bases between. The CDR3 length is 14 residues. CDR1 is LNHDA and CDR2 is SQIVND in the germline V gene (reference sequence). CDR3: CASTLGGVGEKLFF. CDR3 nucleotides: TGTGCCAGTACCCTGGGAGGGGTCGGTGAAAAACTGTTTTTT.

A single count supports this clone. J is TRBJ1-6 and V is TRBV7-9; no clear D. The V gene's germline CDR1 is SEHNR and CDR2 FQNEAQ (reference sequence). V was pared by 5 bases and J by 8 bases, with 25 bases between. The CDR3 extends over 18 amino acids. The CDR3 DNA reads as TGTGCCAGCAGCCTGCGCCGGGGAAGAATGGGCGATCATTCACCCCTCCACTTT. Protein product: CASSLRRGRMGDHSPLHF.

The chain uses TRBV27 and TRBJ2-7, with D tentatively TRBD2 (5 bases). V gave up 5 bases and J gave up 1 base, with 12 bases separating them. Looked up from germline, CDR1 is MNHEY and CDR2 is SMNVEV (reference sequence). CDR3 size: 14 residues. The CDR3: CASSLIGLSYEQYF. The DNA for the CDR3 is TGTGCCAGCAGTCTCATAGGACTGTCCTACGAGCAGTACTTC.

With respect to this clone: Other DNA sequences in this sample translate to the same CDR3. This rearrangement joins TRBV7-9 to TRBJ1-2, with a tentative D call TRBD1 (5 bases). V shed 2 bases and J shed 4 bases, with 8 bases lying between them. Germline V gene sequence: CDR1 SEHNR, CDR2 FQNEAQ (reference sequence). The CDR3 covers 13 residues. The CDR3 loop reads CASSLQGSYGYTF. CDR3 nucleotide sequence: TGTGCCAGCAGCTTACAGGGCTCCTATGGCTACACCTTC.

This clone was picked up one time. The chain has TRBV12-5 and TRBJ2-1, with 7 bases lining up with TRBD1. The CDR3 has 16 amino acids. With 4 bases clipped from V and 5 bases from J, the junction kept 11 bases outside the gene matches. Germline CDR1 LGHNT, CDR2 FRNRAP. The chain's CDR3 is CASGSLQGLVDNEQFF. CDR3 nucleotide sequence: TGTGCTAGTGGTTCGTTACAGGGGCTAGTGGACAATGAGCAGTTCTTC.

CDR3 residues: CASSLGASSNTEAFF. The CDR3 DNA reads TGCGCCAGCAGCTTGGGGGCCAGTTCGAACACTGAAGCTTTCTTT. This sequence joins TRBV5-1 and TRBJ1-1, with D unresolved. The V gene lost 0 bases and the J gene lost 1 base, with 10 bases spanning the gap. Germline CDR1 and CDR2: SGHRS and YFSETQ. CDR3 length: 15 amino acids.

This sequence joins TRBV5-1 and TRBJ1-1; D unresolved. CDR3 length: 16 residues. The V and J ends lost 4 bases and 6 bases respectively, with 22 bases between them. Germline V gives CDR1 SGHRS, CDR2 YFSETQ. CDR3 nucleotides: TGCGCCAGCAGCACCTTACCGATGGGCTCGGACTCTGAAGCTTTCTTT. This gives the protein CASSTLPMGSDSEAFF.

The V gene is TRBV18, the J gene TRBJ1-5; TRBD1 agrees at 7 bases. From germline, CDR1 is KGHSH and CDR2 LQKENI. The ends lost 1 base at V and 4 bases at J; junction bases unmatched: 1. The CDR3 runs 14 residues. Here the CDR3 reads CASSPQDRNQPQHF. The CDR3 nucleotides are TGTGCCAGCTCACCACAGGACAGGAATCAGCCCCAGCATTTT. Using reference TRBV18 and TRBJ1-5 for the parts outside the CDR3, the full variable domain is NAGVMQNPRHLVRRRGQEARLRCSPMKGHSHVYWYRQLPEEGLKFMVYLQKENIIDESGMPKERFSAEFPKEGPSILRIQQVVRGDSAAYFCASSPQDRNQPQHFGDGTRLSIL.